Sequencing of this T cell receptor (beta chain) was carried out in a study of control samples from healthy donors and cancer patients. This clone was observed once. Method: immunoSEQ multiplex PCR; TCRdb's copy keeps in-frame clones and lacks some. The sample includes roughly 200,000 clones, about nine tenths of them seen just once. Deletions cut 3 bases from V and 5 bases from J, with 13 bases between. CDR3 size: 14 residues. Germline V lookup: CDR1 SGHTA, CDR2 FQGNSA. This TCR came from a man younger than 40 in good health. The sample consisted of blood. The chain employs TRBV7-2 and TRBJ1-2; D is possibly TRBD1 (6 bases). CDR3 in amino acids: CASSFGRTVYGYTF. The CDR3 DNA sequence: TGTGCCAGCAGCTTTGGCCGGACAGTATATGGCTACACCTTC.